The rows below give T cell receptor beta chains drawn from one sample of a study of shared clonotypes between healthy human individuals. Method: immunoSEQ multiplex PCR; TCRdb's copy keeps in-frame clones and lacks some. The table shows about 2.4 million clones, with 90% to 95% occurring only once. The sample comprised naive CD4+ T cells sorted from blood. The receptors here all came from a man between 18 and 29 years old in good health. Each CDR3 is given with its conserved first and last residue. The order of the fields is clone size, D gene, J gene, V gene, CDR3 protein, CDR3 DNA. The D gene is left open where the match is weak. Expanded clones get a size class; other rows say once, few or many, or leave the size out.

NA | NA | TRBJ2-5 | TRBV5-4 | CASSLDTRQETQYF | TGTGCCAGCAGCTTGGACACACGCCAAGAGACCCAGTACTTC
NA | NA | TRBJ1-5 | TRBV7-8 | CASSPHPLREQPQHF | TGTGCCAGCAGCCCCCACCCCTTGAGGGAACAGCCCCAGCATTTT
NA | NA | TRBJ2-3 | TRBV5-6 | CASSLEVDTQYF | TGTGCCAGCAGCTTGGAAGTTGATACGCAGTATTTT
NA | TRBD1 | TRBJ2-7 | TRBV19 | CASSRTGGPEQYF | TGTGCCAGTAGTAGGACAGGGGGCCCTGAGCAGTACTTC
NA | NA | TRBJ2-2 | TRBV2 | CASSGTGRDTGELFF | TGTGCCAGCAGTGGAACAGGGAGGGACACCGGGGAGCTGTTTTTT
NA | NA | TRBJ2-5 | TRBV28 | CASRGTQETQYF | TGTGCCAGCAGAGGGACCCAAGAGACCCAGTACTTC
NA | TRBD2 | TRBJ2-3 | TRBV30 | CAWGAGGPSTDTQYF | TGTGCCTGGGGAGCGGGAGGCCCAAGCACAGATACGCAGTATTTT
NA | TRBD1 | TRBJ1-3 | TRBV6-6 | CASSRQGQTGNTIYF | TGTGCCAGCAGTAGACAGGGCCAGACGGGAAACACCATATATTTT
NA | NA | TRBJ2-7 | TRBV15 | CATSSQNGGPTYEQYF | TGTGCCACCAGCTCACAAAACGGGGGGCCCACCTACGAGCAGTACTTC
NA | NA | TRBJ1-5 | TRBV30 | CAWSVNLGIQPQHF | TGTGCCTGGAGTGTAAATCTGGGGATTCAGCCCCAGCATTTT
NA | NA | TRBJ2-1 | TRBV6-6 | CASVGLSRRGNEQFF | TGTGCCAGCGTAGGACTTTCCCGAAGGGGTAATGAGCAGTTCTTC
NA | NA | TRBJ1-2 | TRBV30 | CAWSLANYGYTF | TGTGCCTGGAGTCTAGCGAACTATGGCTACACCTTC
NA | TRBD1 | TRBJ1-2 | TRBV27 | CASSSSGGNNYGYTF | TGTGCCAGCAGTTCGTCAGGGGGTAATAACTATGGCTACACCTTC
NA | NA | TRBJ2-2 | TRBV30 | CAWSVRQVGGELFF | TGTGCCTGGAGTGTACGGCAGGTCGGCGGGGAGCTGTTTTTT
NA | TRBD1 | TRBJ1-2 | TRBV18 | CASSPSDLGTGNPYGYTF | TGTGCCAGCTCACCTTCAGACCTGGGGACAGGGAATCCGTATGGCTACACCTTC
NA | NA | TRBJ1-5 | TRBV5-4 | CASSLGGRVDQPQHF | TGTGCCAGCAGCTTGGGGGGCAGGGTGGATCAGCCCCAGCATTTT
NA | NA | TRBJ1-2 | TRBV5-6 | CATKSELANYGYTF | TGTGCCACCAAGTCAGAGTTAGCTAACTATGGCTACACCTTC
NA | NA | TRBJ2-6 | TRBV4-1 | CASSPPGRSEANVLTF | TGCGCCAGCAGCCCCCCGGGGAGGTCTGAGGCCAACGTCCTGACTTTC
NA | TRBD1 | TRBJ1-2 | TRBV4-1 | CASSLGTESYGYTF | TGCGCCAGCAGCCTTGGGACAGAAAGCTATGGCTACACCTTC
NA | NA | TRBJ1-1 | TRBV6-5 | CASSYAGSVAEAFF | TGTGCCAGCAGTTACGCGGGGTCGGTCGCTGAAGCTTTCTTT
NA | NA | TRBJ1-4 | TRBV18 | CASSPQGKATNEKLFF | TGTGCCAGCTCACCCCAAGGGAAAGCAACTAATGAAAAACTGTTTTTT
NA | NA | TRBJ1-2 | TRBV11-2 | CASSSRGYRNYGYTF | TGTGCCAGCAGCTCCCGAGGGTACCGTAACTATGGCTACACCTTC
NA | TRBD2 | TRBJ2-1 | TRBV2 | CASSIGLAGGNEQFF | TGTGCCAGCAGTATAGGACTAGCGGGGGGGAATGAGCAGTTCTTC
NA | TRBD1 | TRBJ1-1 | TRBV19 | CASSARGGGTEAFF | TGTGCCAGTAGTGCCAGGGGGGGCGGCACTGAAGCTTTCTTT
few | NA | TRBJ1-5 | TRBV6-5 | CASRPGSNQPQHF | TGTGCCAGCAGGCCAGGATCAAACCAGCCCCAGCATTTT
NA | NA | TRBJ2-3 | TRBV5-1 | CASSLPLGEGTDTQYF | TGCGCCAGCAGCTTACCGCTCGGCGAGGGCACAGATACGCAGTATTTT
NA | TRBD2 | TRBJ2-2 | TRBV11-2 | CASSPKTSSYAGELFF | TGTGCCAGCAGCCCAAAGACTAGCTCCTACGCCGGGGAGCTGTTTTTT
NA | TRBD2 | TRBJ2-2 | TRBV6-1 | CASSEVKRGGLLNTGELFF | TGTGCCAGCAGTGAAGTTAAGCGGGGGGGCCTCCTCAATACCGGGGAGCTGTTTTTT
NA | NA | TRBJ2-2 | TRBV6-6 | CASILGGSGELFF | TGTGCCAGTATCCTAGGGGGGTCCGGGGAGCTGTTTTTT
NA | NA | TRBJ2-7 | TRBV18 | CASSPSTGLRVEQYF | TGTGCCAGCTCACCTTCTACGGGGTTGCGGGTCGAGCAGTACTTC
NA | NA | TRBJ2-1 | TRBV10-3 | CAISESTGYNEQFF | TGTGCCATCAGTGAGTCCACTGGTTACAATGAGCAGTTCTTC
NA | NA | TRBJ2-1 | TRBV30 | CAWSSATNEQFF | TGTGCCTGGAGTTCGGCTACTAATGAGCAGTTCTTC
NA | NA | TRBJ1-5 | TRBV7-2 | CASNLGRGVGFGSNQPQHF | TGTGCCAGCAACCTAGGGCGGGGTGTGGGCTTCGGTAGCAATCAGCCCCAGCATTTT
NA | TRBD2 | TRBJ2-2 | TRBV28 | CASSFLRGDNTGELFF | TGTGCCAGCAGTTTCTTACGGGGGGACAACACCGGGGAGCTGTTTTTT
NA | TRBD2 | TRBJ2-3 | TRBV9 | CASSSGSGTDTQYF | TGTGCCAGCTCGAGCGGGAGCGGCACAGATACGCAGTATTTT
NA | TRBD2 | TRBJ2-3 | TRBV7-2 | CASSLAGSGITDTQYF | TGTGCCAGCAGCTTAGCTGGTAGCGGGATCACAGATACGCAGTATTTT
NA | NA | TRBJ2-7 | TRBV30 | CAWNQGSSYEQYF | TGTGCCTGGAACCAGGGAAGCTCCTACGAGCAGTACTTC
NA | TRBD1 | TRBJ1-2 | TRBV5-1 | CASSWGDRTAVDPLYGYTF | TGCGCCAGCAGCTGGGGGGACAGGACCGCCGTAGATCCCCTCTATGGCTACACCTTC
NA | NA | TRBJ1-1 | TRBV28 | CASPNPGGNTEAFF | TGTGCCAGCCCTAACCCTGGCGGGAACACTGAAGCTTTCTTT
NA | TRBD1 | TRBJ1-1 | TRBV6-5 | CASTQGDTEAFF | TGTGCCAGCACCCAGGGGGACACTGAAGCTTTCTTT